This T cell receptor beta chain was identified during a study of CXCR3-negative and CXCR3-positive naive CD8 T cells. For the study at large: The libraries yielded about 130 million TRB reads, about 1.5 +/- 0.3 million each.

A note on this clonotype: The antigen remains unidentified.

UMI labels and 5' RACE were used to prepare the TRB cDNA libraries. TCRdb reprocessed the 5' RACE reads; each CDR3 protein has one entry and no DNA is given. The ten most abundant clones cover 20% of a sample with tens of thousands of distinct CDR3 sequences. The germline V gene has CDR1 SSHAT and CDR2 FNYEAQ (reference sequence). The CDR3 runs to 14 residues. Researchers reported sorting every CD8+ T cell subset in triplicate, roughly 290,000 cells per sort. Findings and caveats of the study: For memory CD8+ cells diversity was much lower, but both naive subsets had comparably high diversity.

The V and J genes are TRBV7-7 and TRBJ2-2; TCRdb names TRBD1, which stays unverified in the absence of DNA. This clonotype was sampled from a human donor in good health. Some clones in this sample may be carry-over from other donors' samples. Sequenced: memory CD8+ T cells from blood. CDR3: CASSFTGPTGELFF. The full variable domain, rest sourced from reference TRBV7-7 and TRBJ2-2, is GAGVSQSPRYKVTKRGQDVTLRCDPISSHATLYWYQQALGQGPEFLTYFNYEAQPDKSGLPSDRFSAERPEGSISTLTIQRTEQRDSAMYRCASSFTGPTGELFFGEGSRLTVL.